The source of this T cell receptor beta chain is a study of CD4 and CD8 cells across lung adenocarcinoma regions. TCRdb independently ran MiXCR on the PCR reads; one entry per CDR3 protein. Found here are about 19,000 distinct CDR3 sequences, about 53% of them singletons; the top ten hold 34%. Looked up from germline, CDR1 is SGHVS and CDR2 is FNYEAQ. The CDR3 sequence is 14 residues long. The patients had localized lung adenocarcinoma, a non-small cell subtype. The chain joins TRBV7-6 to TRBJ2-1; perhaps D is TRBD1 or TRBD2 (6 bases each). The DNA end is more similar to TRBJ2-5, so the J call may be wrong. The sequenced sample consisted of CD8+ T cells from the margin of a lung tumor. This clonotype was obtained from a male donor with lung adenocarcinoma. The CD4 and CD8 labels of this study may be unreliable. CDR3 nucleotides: TGTGCCAGATCCGCAACAGGGAGGAAAGAGACCCAGTACTTC. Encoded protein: CARSATGRKETQYF.